The clone carrying this T cell receptor beta chain was counted a few times. Its antigen remains unidentified. This record comes from a study of T cell repertoires in ileal Crohn's disease. Sample time point: neoterminal ileum biopsy at postoperative endoscopy, about 6 months after surgery. Study results and limitations: Active smokers at surgery had more clonal expansions than non-smokers.

TCRdb's table, derived via immunoSEQ multiplex PCR, lists solely in-frame clones and lacks some. The table records about 60,000 clones, 70% to 90% of them present only once. The length of the CDR3 is 10 residues. Germline V gene lookup returns CDR1 ENHRY and CDR2 SYGVKD. V was pared by 11 bases and J by 3 bases, with 7 bases between. This chain links TRBV10-3 with TRBJ2-5, with D perhaps matching TRBD1 (6 bases). The receptor comes from an adult with Crohn's disease. The sample comprised ileal tissue. The CDR3 spells CAAGEETQYF. The CDR3 DNA sequence: TGTGCCGCAGGGGAAGAGACCCAGTACTTC.